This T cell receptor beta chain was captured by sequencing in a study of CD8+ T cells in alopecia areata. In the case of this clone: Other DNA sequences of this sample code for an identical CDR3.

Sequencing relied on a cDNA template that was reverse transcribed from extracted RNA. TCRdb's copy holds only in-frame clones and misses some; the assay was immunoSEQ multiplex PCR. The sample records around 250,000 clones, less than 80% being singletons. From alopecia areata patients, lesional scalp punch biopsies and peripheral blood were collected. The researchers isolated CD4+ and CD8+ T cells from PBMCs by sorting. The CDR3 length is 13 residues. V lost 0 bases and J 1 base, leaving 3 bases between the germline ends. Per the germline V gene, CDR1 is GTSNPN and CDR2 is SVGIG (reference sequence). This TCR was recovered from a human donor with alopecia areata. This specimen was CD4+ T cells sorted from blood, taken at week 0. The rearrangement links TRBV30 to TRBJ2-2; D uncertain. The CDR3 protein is CAWSVQNTGELFF. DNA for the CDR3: TGTGCCTGGAGTGTGCAGAACACCGGGGAGCTGTTTTTT.